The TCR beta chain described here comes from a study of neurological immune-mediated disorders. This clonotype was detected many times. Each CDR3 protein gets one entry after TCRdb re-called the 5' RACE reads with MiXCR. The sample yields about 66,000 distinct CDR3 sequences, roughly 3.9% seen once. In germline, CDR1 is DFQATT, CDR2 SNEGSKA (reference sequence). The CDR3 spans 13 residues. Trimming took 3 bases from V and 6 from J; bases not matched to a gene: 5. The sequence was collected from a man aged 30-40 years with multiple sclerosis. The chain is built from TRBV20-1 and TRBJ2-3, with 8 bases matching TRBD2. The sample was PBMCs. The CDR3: CSARRGAIDTQYF. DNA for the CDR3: TGCAGTGCTAGGCGGGGGGCCATTGATACGCAGTATTTT.